This T cell receptor beta chain emerged from a study of blood T cell repertoires in COVID-19. V shed 4 bases and J 2 bases; nucleotides not matched to a gene: 7. The germline V gene encodes CDR1 SGDLS and CDR2 YYNGEE. This CDR3 contains 16 residues. Assay used: immunoSEQ multiplex PCR; TCRdb lists only in-frame clones, some missing. The table has nearly 200,000 clones, roughly 90% seen once. The sequenced material came from PBMCs or T cells enriched from blood (not recorded which). This chain uses TRBV9 with TRBJ2-2; 8 bases match TRBD1. The receptor was derived from a woman between 18 and 29 years old who had recovered from COVID-19. CDR3 amino acids: CASSHIGQGNTGELFF. In nucleotides, the CDR3 is TGTGCCAGCAGCCATATAGGACAGGGTAACACCGGGGAGCTGTTTTTT.